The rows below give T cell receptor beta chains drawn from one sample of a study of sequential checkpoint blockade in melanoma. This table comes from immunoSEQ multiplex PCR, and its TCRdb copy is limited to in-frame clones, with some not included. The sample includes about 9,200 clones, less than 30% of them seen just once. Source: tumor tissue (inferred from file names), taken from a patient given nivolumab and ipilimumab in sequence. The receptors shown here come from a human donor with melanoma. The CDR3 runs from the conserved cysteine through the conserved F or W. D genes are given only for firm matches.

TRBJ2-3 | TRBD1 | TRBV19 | CASTHPGQGKDTQYF
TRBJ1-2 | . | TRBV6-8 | CASSYSRSEGGYGYTF
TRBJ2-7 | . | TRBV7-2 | CASSSGRGYEQYF
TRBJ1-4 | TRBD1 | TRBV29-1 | CSVGGTGGFNEKLFF
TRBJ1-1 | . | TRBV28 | CASSWVGRGVLYTEAFF
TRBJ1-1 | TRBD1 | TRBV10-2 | CASRATGANTEAFF
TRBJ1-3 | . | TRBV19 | CASSATRGSGNTIYF
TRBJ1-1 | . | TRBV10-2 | CASSESRGRREAFF
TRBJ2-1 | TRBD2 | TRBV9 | CASSASGVSSYNEQFF
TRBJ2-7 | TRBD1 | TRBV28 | CATASGGTGDYEQYF
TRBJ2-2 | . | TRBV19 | CALEGITGELFF
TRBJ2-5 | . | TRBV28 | CASSSGVETQYF
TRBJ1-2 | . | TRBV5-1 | CASSSGFSNYGYTF
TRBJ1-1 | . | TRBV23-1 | CASSLQGSTEAFF
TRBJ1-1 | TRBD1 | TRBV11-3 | CASSRGQAGGRAFF
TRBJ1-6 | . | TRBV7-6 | CASSPQESQISPLHF
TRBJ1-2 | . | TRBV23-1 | CASSLGRNYGYTF
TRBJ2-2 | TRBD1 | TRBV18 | CASSPPGTGGMNTGELFF
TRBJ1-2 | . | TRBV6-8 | CASSYSIQGEVTYTF
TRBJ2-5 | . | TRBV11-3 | CASSLGSSGLQETQYF
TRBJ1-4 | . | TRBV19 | CASTRGGVATNEKLFF
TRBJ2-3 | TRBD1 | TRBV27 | CASSLSIDWTGYQYF
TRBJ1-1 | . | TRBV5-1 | CASSLVGWGTEAFF
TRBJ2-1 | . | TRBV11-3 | CASTAGRSYNEQFF
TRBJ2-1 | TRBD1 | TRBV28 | CASRGDRGRYNEQFF
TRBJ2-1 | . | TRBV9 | CASSVEVGQRNYNEQFF
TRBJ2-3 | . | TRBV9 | CASARDYTDTQYF
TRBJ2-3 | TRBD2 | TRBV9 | CASSTSGRGADTQYF
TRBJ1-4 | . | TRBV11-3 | CASSQTESYDEKLFF
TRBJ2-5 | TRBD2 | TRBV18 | CASSLAGTPETQYF
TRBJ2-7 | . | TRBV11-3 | CASSFPGTRAYEQYF
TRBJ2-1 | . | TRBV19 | CASSPTANSYNEQFF
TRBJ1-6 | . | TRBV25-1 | CASSPPNPTENNSPLHF
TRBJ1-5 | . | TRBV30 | CAWAAGGNQPQHF
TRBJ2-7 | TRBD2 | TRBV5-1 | CASSTSEGGGAPEQYF
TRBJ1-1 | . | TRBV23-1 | CASSQSSVGPTEAFF